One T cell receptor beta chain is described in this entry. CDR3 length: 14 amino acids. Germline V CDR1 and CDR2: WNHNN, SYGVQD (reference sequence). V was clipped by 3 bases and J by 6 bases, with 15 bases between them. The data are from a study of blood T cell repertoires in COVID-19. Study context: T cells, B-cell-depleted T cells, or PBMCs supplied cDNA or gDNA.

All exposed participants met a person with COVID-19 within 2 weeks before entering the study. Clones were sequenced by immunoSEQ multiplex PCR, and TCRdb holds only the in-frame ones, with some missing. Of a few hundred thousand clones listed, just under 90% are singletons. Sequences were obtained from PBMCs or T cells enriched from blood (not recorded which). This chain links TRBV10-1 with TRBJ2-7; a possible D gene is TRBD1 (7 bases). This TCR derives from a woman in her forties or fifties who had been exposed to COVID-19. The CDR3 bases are TGCGCCAGCAGTGACCCCAGACAGGGAGGCGAGCAGTACTTC. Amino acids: CASSDPRQGGEQYF.